This T cell receptor (beta chain) was found in a study of blood T cell repertoires in COVID-19. Germline trimming cut 2 bases from V and 7 bases from J; bases unmatched to any gene: 6. This CDR3 contains 15 residues. CDR1 and CDR2 (germline): KGHSH, LQKENI. TCRdb's table, derived via immunoSEQ multiplex PCR, lists solely in-frame clones and lacks some. This repertoire shows approximately 150,000 clones, just over 90% found once; its top ten account for roughly 2%. Sample: peripheral blood. The sequence was obtained from a woman in her sixties with COVID-19, enrolled during active disease. The rearrangement uses TRBV18 and TRBJ2-1, with 9 bases matching TRBD1. The CDR3 spells CASSPLQGARNEQFF. CDR3 sequence (DNA): TGTGCCAGCTCACCATTACAGGGGGCTAGGAATGAGCAGTTCTTC.